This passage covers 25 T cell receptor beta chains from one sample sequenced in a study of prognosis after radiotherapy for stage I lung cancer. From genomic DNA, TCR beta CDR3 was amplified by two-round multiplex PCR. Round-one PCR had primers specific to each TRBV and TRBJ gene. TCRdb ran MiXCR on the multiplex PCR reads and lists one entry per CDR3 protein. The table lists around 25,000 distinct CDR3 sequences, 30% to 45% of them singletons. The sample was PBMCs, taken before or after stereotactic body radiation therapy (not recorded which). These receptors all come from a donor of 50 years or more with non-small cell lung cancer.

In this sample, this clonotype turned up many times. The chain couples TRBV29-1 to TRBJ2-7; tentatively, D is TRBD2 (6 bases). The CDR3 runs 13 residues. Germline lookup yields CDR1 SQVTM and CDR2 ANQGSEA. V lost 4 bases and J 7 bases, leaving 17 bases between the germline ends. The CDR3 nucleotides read TGCAGCGTTGCACGGGACTCTATACGAGAGCAGTACTTC. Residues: CSVARDSIREQYF.

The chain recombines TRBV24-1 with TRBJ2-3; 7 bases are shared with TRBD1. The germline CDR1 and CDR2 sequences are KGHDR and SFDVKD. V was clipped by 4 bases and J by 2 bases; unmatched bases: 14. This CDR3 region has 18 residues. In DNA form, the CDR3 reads TGTGCCACCAGTGAACCTTCAGACAGGGCCCAAAACACAGATACGCAGTATTTT. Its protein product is CATSEPSDRAQNTDTQYF.

The CDR3 DNA follows: TGCGCCAGCAGCTTACAAGACAGTCGGAATTCACCCCTCCACTTT. Translated, it gives CASSLQDSRNSPLHF. This chain joins TRBV5-1 and TRBJ1-6; D is possibly TRBD1 (5 bases). The CDR3 is 15 residues long. CDR1 is SGHRS and CDR2 is YFSETQ in the germline V gene. Trimming took off 2 bases at V and 7 bases at J, with 13 bases between the two ends.

The CDR3 is CASSEDGGGRGCYTF. CDR3 DNA sequence: TGTGCCAGCAGTGAAGATGGCGGGGGACGTGGTTGCTACACCTTC. The V gene is TRBV6-1, the J gene TRBJ1-2; D might be TRBD1 (5 bases). CDR3 length: 15 residues. CDR1 MNHNS and CDR2 SASEGT come from the germline V gene. Trimming stripped 1 base from V and 9 bases from J, with 18 bases between.

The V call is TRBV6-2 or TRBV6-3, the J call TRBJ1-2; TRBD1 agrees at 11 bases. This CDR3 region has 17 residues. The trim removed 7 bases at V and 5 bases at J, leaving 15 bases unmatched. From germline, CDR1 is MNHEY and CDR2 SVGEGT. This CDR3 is CASTQDRGRFNLYGYTF. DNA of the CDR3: TGTGCCAGCACTCAGGACAGGGGGCGGTTCAACCTTTATGGCTACACCTTC.

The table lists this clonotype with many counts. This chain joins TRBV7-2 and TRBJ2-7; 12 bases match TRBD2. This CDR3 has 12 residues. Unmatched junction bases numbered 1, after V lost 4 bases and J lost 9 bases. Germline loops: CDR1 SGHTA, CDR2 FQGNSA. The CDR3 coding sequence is TGTGCCAGCAGCTGGACTAGCGGGACGCAGTACTTC. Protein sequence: CASSWTSGTQYF.

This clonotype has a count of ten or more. CDR3 bases: TGTGCCAGCCCAGCTTGGTTCACAGGGGACGGAGAGCAGTACTTC. Its protein product is CASPAWFTGDGEQYF. This chain uses TRBV5-8 with TRBJ2-7, with 7 bases identical to TRBD1. Trimming took 7 bases from V and 7 from J; bases not matched to a gene: 17. The germline V gene encodes CDR1 SGHTS and CDR2 YDEGEE. The CDR3 extends over 15 amino acids.

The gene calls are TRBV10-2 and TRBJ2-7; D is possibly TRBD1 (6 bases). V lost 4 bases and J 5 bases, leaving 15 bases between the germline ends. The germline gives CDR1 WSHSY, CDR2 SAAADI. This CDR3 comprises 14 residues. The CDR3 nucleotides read TGCGCCAGCAGTGGATCACAGGGTGTTAACGAGCAGTACTTC. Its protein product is CASSGSQGVNEQYF.

As DNA, the CDR3 is TGTGCCAGTAGCACTATCGGGCCCTGGGAGCTGTTTTTT. The encoded protein is CASSTIGPWELFF. V and J are TRBV19 and TRBJ2-2; D unclear. The CDR3 extends over 13 amino acids. V lost 6 bases and J 9 bases, leaving 14 bases between the germline ends. CDR1 is LNHDA and CDR2 is SQIVND in the germline V gene (reference sequence).

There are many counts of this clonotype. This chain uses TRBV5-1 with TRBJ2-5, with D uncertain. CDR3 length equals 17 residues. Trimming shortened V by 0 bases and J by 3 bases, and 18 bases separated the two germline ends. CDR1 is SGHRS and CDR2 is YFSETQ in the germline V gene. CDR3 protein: CASSLGVTPAAKETQYF. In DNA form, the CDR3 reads TGCGCCAGCAGCTTGGGTGTAACCCCGGCAGCGAAAGAGACCCAGTACTTC.

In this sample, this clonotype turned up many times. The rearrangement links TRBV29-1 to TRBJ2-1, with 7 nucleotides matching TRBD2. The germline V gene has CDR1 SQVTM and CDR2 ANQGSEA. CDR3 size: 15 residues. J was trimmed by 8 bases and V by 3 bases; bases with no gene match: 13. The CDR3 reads CSVEVGAAGGDEQFF. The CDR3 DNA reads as TGCAGCGTTGAGGTAGGGGCGGCTGGGGGGGATGAGCAGTTCTTC.

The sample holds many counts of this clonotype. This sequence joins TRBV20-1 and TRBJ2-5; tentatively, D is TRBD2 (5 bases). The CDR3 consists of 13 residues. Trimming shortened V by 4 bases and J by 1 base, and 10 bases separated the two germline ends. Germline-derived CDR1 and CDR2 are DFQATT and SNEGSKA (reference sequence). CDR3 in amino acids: CSAKFEGQETQYF. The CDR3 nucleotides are TGCAGTGCTAAGTTCGAGGGCCAAGAGACCCAGTACTTC.

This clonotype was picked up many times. CDR3 in DNA: TGTGCCAGCAGTTTATGGGCCAGATCGGACAATGAGCAGTTCTTC. Its protein is CASSLWARSDNEQFF. The chain couples TRBV27 to TRBJ2-1; D is undetermined. The germline V gene encodes CDR1 MNHEY and CDR2 SMNVEV (reference sequence). V was pared by 1 base and J by 5 bases, with 12 bases between. The CDR3 extends over 15 amino acids.

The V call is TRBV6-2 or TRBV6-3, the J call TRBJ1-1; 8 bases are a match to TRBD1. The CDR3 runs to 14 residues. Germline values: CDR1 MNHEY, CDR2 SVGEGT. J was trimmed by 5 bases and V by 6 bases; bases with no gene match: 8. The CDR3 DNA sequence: TGTGCCAGCAGCCTATTTACAGGGGGGACTGAAGCTTTCTTT. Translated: CASSLFTGGTEAFF.

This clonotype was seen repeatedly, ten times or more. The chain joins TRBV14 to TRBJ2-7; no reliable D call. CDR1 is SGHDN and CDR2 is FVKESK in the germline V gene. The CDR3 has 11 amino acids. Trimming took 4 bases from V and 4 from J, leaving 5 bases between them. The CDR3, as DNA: TGTGCCAGCAGCCGCGCGTACGAGCAGTACTTC. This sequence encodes CASSRAYEQYF.

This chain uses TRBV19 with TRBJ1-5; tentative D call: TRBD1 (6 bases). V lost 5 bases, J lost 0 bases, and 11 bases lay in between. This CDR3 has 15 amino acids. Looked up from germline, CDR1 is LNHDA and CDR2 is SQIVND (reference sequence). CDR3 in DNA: TGTGCCAGTAGTTGGGACACCTTTAGCAATCAGCCCCAGCATTTT. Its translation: CASSWDTFSNQPQHF.

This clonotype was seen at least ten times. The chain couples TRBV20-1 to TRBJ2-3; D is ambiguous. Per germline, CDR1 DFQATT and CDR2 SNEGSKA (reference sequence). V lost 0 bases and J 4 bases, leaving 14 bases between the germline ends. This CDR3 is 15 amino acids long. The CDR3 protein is CSARDRQRGSDTQYF. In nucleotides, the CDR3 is TGCAGTGCTAGAGATCGCCAGAGAGGCTCAGATACGCAGTATTTT.

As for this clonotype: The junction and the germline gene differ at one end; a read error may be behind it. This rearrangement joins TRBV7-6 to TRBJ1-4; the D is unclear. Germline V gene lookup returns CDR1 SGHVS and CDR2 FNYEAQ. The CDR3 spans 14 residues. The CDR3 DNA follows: TGTGCCAGCAGCTTAGCGCTGGGGAATGAAAAACCGTTTTTT. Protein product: CASSLALGNEKPFF.

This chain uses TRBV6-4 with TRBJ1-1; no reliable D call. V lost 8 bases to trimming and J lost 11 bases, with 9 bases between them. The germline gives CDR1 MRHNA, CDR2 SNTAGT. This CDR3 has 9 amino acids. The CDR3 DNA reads TGTGCCAGCCGGATCCGCGCTTTCTTT. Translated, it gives CASRIRAFF.

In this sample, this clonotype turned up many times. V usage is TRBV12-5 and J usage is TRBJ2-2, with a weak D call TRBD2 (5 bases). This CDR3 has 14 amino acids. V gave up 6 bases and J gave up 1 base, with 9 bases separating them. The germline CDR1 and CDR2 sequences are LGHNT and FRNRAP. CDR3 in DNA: TGTGCTAGTGGACTGGGGAGGAACACCGGGGAGCTGTTTTTT. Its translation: CASGLGRNTGELFF.

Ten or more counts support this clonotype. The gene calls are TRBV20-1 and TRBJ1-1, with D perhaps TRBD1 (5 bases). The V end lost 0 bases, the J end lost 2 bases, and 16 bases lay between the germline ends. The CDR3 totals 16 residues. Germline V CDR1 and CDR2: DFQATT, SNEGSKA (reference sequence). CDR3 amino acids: CSARDPGEGTNTEAFF. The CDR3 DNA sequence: TGCAGTGCTAGAGATCCCGGTGAGGGGACTAACACTGAAGCTTTCTTT.

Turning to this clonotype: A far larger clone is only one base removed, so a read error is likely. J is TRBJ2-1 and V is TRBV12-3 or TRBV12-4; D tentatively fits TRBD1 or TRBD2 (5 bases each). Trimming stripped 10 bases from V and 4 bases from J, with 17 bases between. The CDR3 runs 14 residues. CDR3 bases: TGTGCCATCACCCGGGACCCAACTTACAATGAGCAGTTCTTC. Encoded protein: CAITRDPTYNEQFF.

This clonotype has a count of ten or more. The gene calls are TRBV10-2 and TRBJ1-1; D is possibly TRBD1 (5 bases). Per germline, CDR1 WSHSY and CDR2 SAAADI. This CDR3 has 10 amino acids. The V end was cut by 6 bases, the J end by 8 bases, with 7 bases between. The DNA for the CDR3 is TGCGCCAGCAGGGGGCGAGAAGCTTTCTTT. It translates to CASRGREAFF.

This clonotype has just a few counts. The CDR3 spells CASSLDHGTGELFF. CDR3 bases: TGTGCCAGCAGCTTAGATCATGGCACCGGGGAGCTGTTTTTT. The chain employs TRBV7-2 and TRBJ2-2; D gene uncertain. The CDR3 loop spans 14 amino acids. The V end lost 1 base, the J end lost 4 bases, and 7 bases lay between the germline ends. CDR1 SGHTA and CDR2 FQGNSA come from the germline V gene.

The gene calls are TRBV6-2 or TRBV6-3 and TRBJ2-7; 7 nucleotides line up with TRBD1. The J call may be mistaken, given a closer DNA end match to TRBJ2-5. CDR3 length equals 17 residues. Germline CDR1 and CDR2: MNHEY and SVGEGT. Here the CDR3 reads CASSEIRYPGQQETQYF. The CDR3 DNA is TGTGCCAGCAGTGAAATTCGATATCCGGGACAGCAAGAGACCCAGTACTTC.